This T cell receptor beta chain was recorded in a study of cytomegalovirus exposure and HLA in healthy donors. The PCR employed 60 Vbeta primers together with 13 Jbeta primers. Data came from immunoSEQ multiplex PCR; TCRdb stores just in-frame clones and leaves some out. This table has roughly 150,000 clones, approximately 79% appearing once. Nominally healthy donors were sampled, though unrecorded immune exposures were likely. This clone has more than one count but fewer than ten. The V and J ends lost 0 bases and 7 bases, in that order; junction bases with no gene match: 4. Germline CDR1 MNHEY, CDR2 SVGAGI. This CDR3 has 15 residues.

The chain is built from TRBV6-5 and TRBJ2-1; 9 bases line up with TRBD2. The TCR sequence derives from a male donor in good health and CMV-seronegative. Sequenced material: PBMCs. This CDR3 is CASSYSGGGANEQFF. The DNA of the CDR3 is TGTGCCAGCAGTTACTCCGGCGGGGGGGCTAATGAGCAGTTCTTC.